This TCR beta chain was retrieved from a study of shared clonotypes between healthy human individuals. Sequenced by immunoSEQ multiplex PCR; TCRdb stores in-frame clones only, minus some. The sample records about 680,000 clones, 90% to 95% being singletons. About this clone: Its antigen remains unknown.

The study's findings and limits: Rarefaction demonstrated incomplete sorted-subset sequencing despite large depth.

The naive CD8 fraction comprised CD45RO-negative cells positively selected for CCR7 and excluded terminally differentiated effector memory CD45RA+ cells. The sample was naive CD8+ T cells sorted from blood. This receptor was taken from a man in his thirties or forties in good health.

The CDR3 DNA is TGTGCCAGCAGCTTAGTGGCGGGAACCGGGGAGCTGTTTTTT. This encodes CASSLVAGTGELFF. The rearrangement links TRBV7-9 to TRBJ2-2; D is possibly TRBD2 (6 bases). The CDR3 loop spans 14 amino acids. Looked up from germline, CDR1 is SEHNR and CDR2 is FQNEAQ (reference sequence). The V gene lost 1 base and the J gene lost 5 bases, with 8 bases spanning the gap.